A selection of T cell receptor beta chains follows, all from one sample in a study of vaccination and CD4 T cells after COVID-19. TCRdb re-analysed the PCR reads in MiXCR, keeping a single row per CDR3 protein. The sample records about 14,000 distinct CDR3 sequences, about three fifths being singletons. Their antigens are not known. Input material: CD4+ T cells from blood, cultured in vitro. These receptor sequences come from a human donor who had recovered from COVID-19. Both conserved end residues are trimmed from each CDR3. The order of the fields is CDR3 protein, D gene, V gene, J gene. D genes are given only for firm matches.

CDR3 protein: ASSQGLYIGGAGTEAF; D gene: -; V gene: TRBV6-1; J gene: TRBJ1-1
CDR3 protein: ATSDPTGSYEQY; D gene: TRBD1; V gene: TRBV24-1; J gene: TRBJ2-7
CDR3 protein: ASSPIPWEQY; D gene: -; V gene: TRBV11-2; J gene: TRBJ2-7
CDR3 protein: AGSQKGDTEAF; D gene: -; V gene: TRBV19; J gene: TRBJ1-1
CDR3 protein: ATSALSSSPLH; D gene: -; V gene: TRBV15; J gene: TRBJ1-6
CDR3 protein: ATTGSGANVLT; D gene: -; V gene: TRBV6-1; J gene: TRBJ2-6
CDR3 protein: AGRRGGGEQY; D gene: -; V gene: TRBV6-2/TRBV6-3; J gene: TRBJ2-7
CDR3 protein: ASSPSGSLNYGYT; D gene: -; V gene: TRBV19; J gene: TRBJ1-2
CDR3 protein: ASSEMATSYGYT; D gene: -; V gene: TRBV25-1; J gene: TRBJ1-2
CDR3 protein: ATSRDRSSYNSPLH; D gene: -; V gene: TRBV15; J gene: TRBJ1-6
CDR3 protein: ASSFVGLRGGNTIY; D gene: -; V gene: TRBV7-2; J gene: TRBJ1-3
CDR3 protein: ASSLDRGQGTGELF; D gene: TRBD1; V gene: TRBV6-2/TRBV6-3; J gene: TRBJ2-2
CDR3 protein: ASSDGAGKNTENTEAF; D gene: -; V gene: TRBV6-1; J gene: TRBJ1-1
CDR3 protein: ASSIDRTGGNQPQH; D gene: TRBD1; V gene: TRBV19; J gene: TRBJ1-5
CDR3 protein: SASQLTSGAAEQY; D gene: TRBD2; V gene: TRBV20-1; J gene: TRBJ2-7
CDR3 protein: SARPLAASTDTQY; D gene: -; V gene: TRBV20-1; J gene: TRBJ2-3
CDR3 protein: ASSMTSGREGSTDTQY; D gene: TRBD2; V gene: TRBV19; J gene: TRBJ2-3
CDR3 protein: ASSQVGSYGYT; D gene: -; V gene: TRBV4-3; J gene: TRBJ1-2
CDR3 protein: ASSDKGLSSYGYT; D gene: -; V gene: TRBV6-1; J gene: TRBJ1-2
CDR3 protein: ASSLLGRAGGEQF; D gene: TRBD2; V gene: TRBV7-9; J gene: TRBJ2-1
CDR3 protein: ASSSEGHLERF; D gene: -; V gene: TRBV7-3; J gene: TRBJ2-1
CDR3 protein: ASSREGQGSYYNEQF; D gene: TRBD1; V gene: TRBV5-1; J gene: TRBJ2-1
CDR3 protein: ASSQGDRNNSPLH; D gene: TRBD1; V gene: TRBV4-1; J gene: TRBJ1-6
CDR3 protein: ASSQQGPDGYT; D gene: -; V gene: TRBV6-1; J gene: TRBJ1-2
CDR3 protein: ATSRDRGQTYGYT; D gene: TRBD1; V gene: TRBV15; J gene: TRBJ1-2
CDR3 protein: SAPGTRNQPQH; D gene: -; V gene: TRBV20-1; J gene: TRBJ1-5
CDR3 protein: SARDRQGAGYGYT; D gene: -; V gene: TRBV20-1; J gene: TRBJ1-2
CDR3 protein: ASSQISGTGNQPQH; D gene: TRBD1; V gene: TRBV7-2; J gene: TRBJ1-5
CDR3 protein: SASETRQF; D gene: -; V gene: TRBV20-1; J gene: TRBJ2-1
CDR3 protein: SARVQLQETQY; D gene: -; V gene: TRBV20-1; J gene: TRBJ2-5
CDR3 protein: ASSPPSDATGLQAF; D gene: -; V gene: TRBV18; J gene: TRBJ1-1
CDR3 protein: SAIDRQGSDYEQY; D gene: TRBD1; V gene: TRBV20-1; J gene: TRBJ2-7
CDR3 protein: ASSYYNYRNTGELF; D gene: -; V gene: TRBV6-2/TRBV6-3; J gene: TRBJ2-2
CDR3 protein: ASSTSYTQY; D gene: -; V gene: TRBV6-1; J gene: TRBJ2-3
CDR3 protein: ASSILAAGLGTEAF; D gene: -; V gene: TRBV7-2; J gene: TRBJ1-1
CDR3 protein: ASNPGSRPDEQY; D gene: -; V gene: TRBV9; J gene: TRBJ2-7
CDR3 protein: ASSLAGGTGNTIY; D gene: -; V gene: TRBV5-4; J gene: TRBJ1-3
CDR3 protein: SAMPTSTDTQY; D gene: -; V gene: TRBV20-1; J gene: TRBJ2-3
CDR3 protein: ASSLDQGDADTQY; D gene: -; V gene: TRBV5-1; J gene: TRBJ2-3
CDR3 protein: ASRARQFGYT; D gene: -; V gene: TRBV6-2/TRBV6-3; J gene: TRBJ1-2